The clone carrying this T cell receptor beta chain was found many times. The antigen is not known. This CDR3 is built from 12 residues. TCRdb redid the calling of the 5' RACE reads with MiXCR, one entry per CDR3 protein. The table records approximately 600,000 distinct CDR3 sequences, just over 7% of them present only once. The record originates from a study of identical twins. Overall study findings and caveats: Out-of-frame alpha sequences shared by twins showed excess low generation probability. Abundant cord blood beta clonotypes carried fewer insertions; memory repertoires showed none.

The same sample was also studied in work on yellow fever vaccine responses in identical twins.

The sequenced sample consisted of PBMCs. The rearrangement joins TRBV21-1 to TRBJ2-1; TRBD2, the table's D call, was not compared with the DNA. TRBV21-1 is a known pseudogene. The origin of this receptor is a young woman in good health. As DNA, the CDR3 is TGTGCCGCCCTACTCCTCTACAATGAGCAGTTCTTC. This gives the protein CAALLLYNEQFF.